The clone carrying this T cell receptor (beta chain) has a count of ten or more. As for time point: after trial treatment. Treatment reported: LDRT plus nivolumab, ipilimumab, low-dose cyclophosphamide and aspirin (RACIN trial). In germline, CDR1 is GTSNPN, CDR2 SVGIG (reference sequence). V lost 2 bases and J 5 bases, leaving 9 bases between the germline ends. This CDR3 is built from 12 residues. Covering alpha and beta chains, TRAV- and TRBV-specific primers were used for the first-strand cDNA. With a V-primer adapter and a constant-region primer, TCRs were amplified for roughly 20 PCR cycles. MiXCR, run by TCRdb on the reads, gives a single entry per CDR3 protein. Of roughly 100,000 distinct CDR3 sequences in the sample, about a fifth were seen once. The sample comes from a study of low-dose radiotherapy and immunotherapy resistance in tumors.

The source material was PBMCs, sampled after low-dose radiotherapy plus immunotherapy. This TCR derives from a male donor with prostate cancer. The V call is TRBV30, the J call TRBJ1-1; no clear D gene. The CDR3 sequence: CAWSITVTEAFF. In DNA, the CDR3 is TGTGCCTGGAGTATTACAGTGACTGAAGCTTTCTTT.